This T cell receptor beta chain was sequenced for a study of T-cell reconstitution after alpha-beta-depleted transplantation in children. The TCRbeta library was prepared with unique molecular identifiers. In TCRdb, the PCR reads were re-called with MiXCR into one record per CDR3 protein. The profile shows 700,000 or so distinct CDR3 sequences, approximately 14% of them singletons. CDR3 length: 14 amino acids. The V gene lost 4 bases and the J gene lost 5 bases, with 15 bases spanning the gap. CDR1 and CDR2 from the germline V gene are SGHRS and YFSETQ. Remarks on this clonotype: Its antigen is as yet unknown.

Study-wide findings and caveats: T-cell numbers and diversity, one year after transplant, stemmed largely from T cells that were newly produced. Two months or so post-transplant, alpha-beta T cells reportedly derived from several hundred expanded graft clones.

The rearrangement joins TRBV5-1 to TRBJ2-5; a weak D match, TRBD1 (5 bases). This TCR derives from a girl aged 2-10 years with congenital amegakaryocytic thrombocytopenia, due to receive a stem cell transplant. This specimen consisted of PBMCs, obtained before TCRalphabeta/CD19-depleted stem cell transplant. In nucleotides, the CDR3 is TGCGCCAGCAGCCCCGCCAGGGCGTTGGAGACCCAGTACTTC. This gives the protein CASSPARALETQYF.